One and the same sample provided the 26 T cell receptor beta chains below, sequenced in a study of beta chain features in type 1 diabetes. The study reverse transcribed the entire isolated RNA, so it sequenced expressed TCRB transcripts. Assay used: immunoSEQ multiplex PCR; TCRdb lists only in-frame clones, some missing. In the table there are 970,000 or so clones, about a sixth of which are singletons. Sequencing used naive CD4+ T cells from blood. These receptors came from a woman younger than 35 in good health.

The chain joins TRBV28 to TRBJ1-5; no firm D call. From germline, CDR1 is MDHEN and CDR2 SYDVKM. This CDR3 is built from 13 residues. V was cut by 5 bases and J by 0 bases, with 5 bases left in between. The CDR3 protein is CASSKDSNQPQHF. CDR3 in DNA: TGTGCCAGCAGTAAAGATAGCAATCAGCCCCAGCATTTT.

This clone was detected a few times. The chain employs TRBV4-3 and TRBJ2-1; 7 bases are shared with TRBD2. J lost 9 bases, V lost 0 bases, and 14 bases had no gene match. From germline, CDR1 is LGHNA and CDR2 YSLEER. The CDR3 is 17 residues long. As DNA, the CDR3 is TGCGCCAGCAGCCAAGATTCCATAGGACTAGTAGGCGGTGAGCAGTTCTTC. Its protein product is CASSQDSIGLVGGEQFF.

This chain joins TRBV10-3 and TRBJ2-3; tentatively, D is TRBD1 (5 bases). The CDR3 loop spans 14 amino acids. The germline V gene has CDR1 ENHRY and CDR2 SYGVKD. Trimming pared 6 bases from V and 8 bases from J, leaving 18 bases between. The CDR3 DNA is TGTGCCATCAGCGCACAGGTATCGTTCGTTACGCAGTATTTT. Translation gives CAISAQVSFVTQYF.

The rearrangement joins TRBV7-2 to TRBJ2-7; 11 positions match TRBD2. The V segment lost 5 bases and the J segment 4 bases; nucleotides outside the gene matches: 4. This CDR3 has 14 amino acids. Germline V gene lookup returns CDR1 SGHTA and CDR2 FQGNSA. In nucleotides, the CDR3 is TGTGCCAGCAGCAGGACTAGCGGGCTTTACGAGCAGTACTTC. As protein: CASSRTSGLYEQYF.

The chain recombines TRBV7-9 with TRBJ2-7, with D maybe TRBD1 (6 bases). V lost 3 bases and J 2 bases, leaving 14 bases between the germline ends. The CDR3 length is 15 residues. From germline, CDR1 is SEHNR and CDR2 FQNEAQ (reference sequence). CDR3 nucleotide sequence: TGTGCCAGCAGCTTTTGGGACATGAGAACCTACGAGCAGTACTTC. As protein: CASSFWDMRTYEQYF.

The chain carries TRBV28 and TRBJ2-2; the D gene is possibly TRBD1 (5 bases). The CDR3 runs to 15 residues. V was shortened by 0 bases and J by 0 bases, with 5 bases between the two germline ends. In germline, CDR1 is MDHEN, CDR2 SYDVKM. This chain's CDR3 is CASSLWTANTGELFF. CDR3 DNA: TGTGCCAGCAGTTTATGGACAGCGAACACCGGGGAGCTGTTTTTT.

The genes are TRBV5-4 and TRBJ1-2, with D possibly matching TRBD1 (6 bases). Germline assignment: CDR1 SGHNT and CDR2 YYREEE (reference sequence). The germline V and J ends were trimmed by 2 bases and 8 bases, with 13 bases remaining between them. The CDR3 extends over 13 amino acids. CDR3 protein: CASSFAGVNGYTF. CDR3 DNA: TGTGCCAGCAGCTTCGCAGGGGTGAACGGCTACACCTTC.

This clone was counted only a few times. The chain joins TRBV7-9 to TRBJ2-7; D could derive from TRBD1 or TRBD2 (6 bases each). This CDR3 is 15 amino acids long. V shed 5 bases and J shed 3 bases, with 17 bases lying between them. Germline-derived CDR1 and CDR2 are SEHNR and FQNEAQ (reference sequence). The CDR3 bases are TGTGCCAGCAGCCCGGGGCTAGGGGGGTTCTACGAGCAGTACTTC. Amino acids: CASSPGLGGFYEQYF.

The V gene is TRBV28, the J gene TRBJ2-3; D not resolved. With 3 bases removed from V and 9 bases from J, the gap between germline ends came to 10 bases. This CDR3 is built from 12 residues. The germline CDR1 and CDR2 sequences are MDHEN and SYDVKM. CDR3 residues: CASSFIAPTQYF. The CDR3 DNA follows: TGTGCCAGCAGTTTTATAGCCCCCACGCAGTATTTT. The whole variable domain, remainder taken from reference TRBV28 and TRBJ2-3, is DVKVTQSSRYLVKRTGEKVFLECVQDMDHENMFWYRQDPGLGLRLIYFSYDVKMKEKGDIPEGYSVSREKKERFSLILESASTNQTSMYLCASSFIAPTQYFGPGTRLTVL.

V is TRBV7-9 and J is TRBJ2-1; D gene ambiguous. The V end was cut by 3 bases, the J end by 9 bases, with 24 bases between. The CDR3 length is 17 residues. CDR1 and CDR2 from the germline V gene are SEHNR and FQNEAQ (reference sequence). Here the CDR3 DNA reads TGTGCCAGCAGCTTCCCCGTCCGCATCCGTACGGGTGGTGAGCAGTTCTTC. Protein product: CASSFPVRIRTGGEQFF.

This clone was found a few times. The gene calls are TRBV10-3 and TRBJ2-3; 12 bases line up with TRBD2. The germline V gene encodes CDR1 ENHRY and CDR2 SYGVKD. The CDR3 is made up of 16 amino acids. The V and J ends lost 4 bases and 0 bases, in that order; junction bases with no gene match: 2. DNA of the CDR3: TGTGCCATCAGTGGGACTAGCGGGACTAGCACAGATACGCAGTATTTT. Translating it yields CAISGTSGTSTDTQYF.

This clone was counted between two and nine times. The same CDR3 is also encoded by other DNA sequences in this sample. The chain has TRBV20-1 and TRBJ2-7, with D hard to call. The germline V gene encodes CDR1 DFQATT and CDR2 SNEGSKA (reference sequence). This CDR3 is built from 11 residues. Trimming left V 3 bases short and J 3 bases short, with 6 bases between. The CDR3 nucleotides are TGCAGTGCTAGTTGGCTCTACGAGCAGTACTTC. Protein: CSASWLYEQYF.

The rearrangement joins TRBV7-2 to TRBJ2-1; 16 bases agree with TRBD2. The CDR3 is made up of 17 amino acids. Trimming removed 5 bases from V and 9 bases from J; junction bases left unmatched: 10. The germline CDR1 and CDR2 sequences are SGHTA and FQGNSA. This chain's CDR3 is CASSLLWGTSGRVEQFF. The CDR3 DNA is TGTGCCAGCAGCCTCTTGTGGGGGACTAGCGGGAGGGTTGAGCAGTTCTTC.

J is TRBJ2-1 and V is TRBV27, with 7 nucleotides matching TRBD2. The V gene end was trimmed by 4 bases and the J gene end by 7 bases; junction bases not matched to a gene: 7. There are 14 residues in the CDR3. Germline V gene sequence: CDR1 MNHEY, CDR2 SMNVEV (reference sequence). The CDR3 DNA reads TGTGCCAGCAGTTGGCTAGCGGAAGGGAATGAGCAGTTCTTC. Translated, it gives CASSWLAEGNEQFF.

This clone was counted only a few times. V is TRBV29-1 and J is TRBJ2-7; D may correspond to TRBD1 or TRBD2 (5 bases each). The germline gives CDR1 SQVTM, CDR2 ANQGSEA. This CDR3 comprises 14 residues. The V end was cut by 4 bases, the J end by 3 bases, with 16 bases between. Written as DNA, the CDR3 is TGCAGCGTTGTGGAGATCCGGGACGGCTACGAGCAGTACTTC. It translates to CSVVEIRDGYEQYF.

The CDR3 nucleotides are TGTGCCAGCAGTTCCTATACCCTGAACACTGAAGCTTTCTTT. The encoded protein is CASSSYTLNTEAFF. V is TRBV6-5 and J is TRBJ1-1; D remains unclear. Germline CDR1 is MNHEY and CDR2 is SVGAGI. With 4 bases removed from V and 0 bases from J, the gap between germline ends came to 9 bases. The CDR3 runs to 14 residues.

J is TRBJ2-1 and V is TRBV9; TRBD1 might be the D (5 bases). The germline V gene encodes CDR1 SGDLS and CDR2 YYNGEE. The CDR3 length is 15 residues. The V end was cut by 0 bases, the J end by 10 bases, with 17 bases between. In nucleotides, the CDR3 is TGTGCCAGCAGCGTAGGGGGCGGCACCTCCCACGAGCAGTTCTTC. Encoded protein: CASSVGGGTSHEQFF.

The J gene is TRBJ2-7, the V gene TRBV27, with D perhaps matching TRBD2 (6 bases). The CDR3 runs to 15 residues. Germline V gene sequence: CDR1 MNHEY, CDR2 SMNVEV (reference sequence). V shed 2 bases and J shed 9 bases, with 20 bases lying between them. The CDR3 here is CASSLLGSGSYSQYF. CDR3 sequence (DNA): TGTGCCAGCAGTTTACTCGGTAGCGGATCTTACTCGCAGTACTTC.

The chain is built from TRBV6-5 and TRBJ1-2; D not resolved. This CDR3 is built from 14 residues. The germline V gene has CDR1 MNHEY and CDR2 SVGAGI. V was cut by 6 bases and J by 8 bases, with 19 bases left in between. CDR3 coding DNA: TGTGCCAGCAGGGTGAGGGTTACCGTAGGCGGCTACACCTTC. Translated: CASRVRVTVGGYTF.

V gene TRBV5-6 combines with J gene TRBJ2-5; D gene unclear. CDR3 size: 14 residues. Trimming pared 3 bases from V and 1 base from J, leaving 10 bases between. Looked up from germline, CDR1 is SGHDT and CDR2 is YYEEEE. Here the CDR3 reads CASSSLGFQETQYF. CDR3 bases: TGTGCCAGCAGCTCCCTCGGGTTCCAAGAGACCCAGTACTTC.

This clone has more than one count but fewer than ten. This rearrangement joins TRBV5-6 to TRBJ1-3; no definite D call. This CDR3 is built from 15 residues. CDR1 and CDR2 from the germline V gene are SGHDT and YYEEEE. V lost 2 bases to trimming and J lost 4 bases, with 13 bases between them. The CDR3 reads CASSLFGTQGNTIYF. The CDR3 nucleotides read TGTGCCAGCAGCTTATTTGGCACGCAAGGAAACACCATATATTTT.

Note on this clone: This sample includes further DNA sequences coding for the same CDR3. The chain employs TRBV28 and TRBJ2-7; D is ambiguous. The CDR3 consists of 11 residues. The germline V gene has CDR1 MDHEN and CDR2 SYDVKM. Trimming shortened V by 5 bases and J by 1 base, and 3 bases separated the two germline ends. CDR3 sequence reads: CASSVSYEQYF. DNA for the CDR3: TGTGCCAGCAGTGTTTCCTACGAGCAGTACTTC.

In nucleotides, the CDR3 is TGTGCCAGCAGCCCAGATCAGCCCCAGCATTTT. Its translation: CASSPDQPQHF. V usage is TRBV28 and J usage is TRBJ1-5; D gene ambiguous. V was shortened by 6 bases and J by 5 bases, with 5 bases between the two germline ends. CDR3 length equals 11 residues. From germline, CDR1 is MDHEN and CDR2 SYDVKM.

This sequence joins TRBV28 and TRBJ2-7; perhaps TRBD1 as D (5 bases). V lost 7 bases and J lost 7, with 17 bases in between. Germline V lookup: CDR1 MDHEN, CDR2 SYDVKM. The CDR3 has 13 amino acids. DNA for the CDR3: TGTGCCAGCACCCCGGCAGGGCTAGGGGAGCAGTACTTC. Its translation is CASTPAGLGEQYF.

In this sample, this clone turned up a few times. Its ends do not fully match the called genes, so a read error is possible. V usage is TRBV7-7 and J usage is TRBJ1-5; TRBD1 is a possible D gene (6 bases). This CDR3 is 13 amino acids long. CDR1 is SSHAT and CDR2 is FNYEAQ in the germline V gene (reference sequence). CDR3 coding DNA: TGTGCTAGCAGCTTAGGGGGGGGCCAGCCCCAGCATTTT. Protein sequence: CASSLGGGQPQHF.

The gene calls are TRBV18 and TRBJ2-7; D perhaps matches TRBD1 (6 bases). The germline gives CDR1 KGHSH, CDR2 LQKENI. V lost 3 bases and J 3 bases, leaving 18 bases between the germline ends. The CDR3 extends over 16 amino acids. Here the CDR3 reads CASSPQGRSGVYEQYF. Here the CDR3 DNA reads TGTGCCAGCTCACCCCAGGGGAGATCGGGCGTCTACGAGCAGTACTTC.